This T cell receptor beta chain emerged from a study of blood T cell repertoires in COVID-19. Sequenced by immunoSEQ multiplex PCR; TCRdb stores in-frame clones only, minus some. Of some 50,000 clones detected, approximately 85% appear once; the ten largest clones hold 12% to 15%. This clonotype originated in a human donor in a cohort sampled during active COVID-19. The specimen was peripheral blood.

CDR3 in DNA: TGCGCCAGCAGCCGTGGACAGGGTTTTGGAAACACCATATATTTT. It specifies CASSRGQGFGNTIYF. The V call is TRBV4-1, the J call TRBJ1-3; 8 nucleotides agree with TRBD1. CDR3 size: 15 residues. The V gene's germline CDR1 is MGHRA and CDR2 YSYEKL. Trimming took 4 bases from V and 3 from J; bases not matched to a gene: 5.